The rows below give T cell receptor beta chains drawn from one sample of a study of blood T cell repertoires in COVID-19. Sequencing was performed with immunoSEQ multiplex PCR; in TCRdb, only in-frame clones are kept and a portion is missing. The sample holds 29,000 or so clones; 60% to 80% are singletons and the top ten take 7.8%. The material sequenced was peripheral blood. The receptors were sampled from a woman aged 70-85 years with active or convalescent COVID-19. Both conserved end residues are part of each CDR3. A D gene is named only where the DNA matches it firmly. Some rows mark clone size as missing; the rest say once, few, many or name a class of expanded clone.

-	TRBV13	TRBD1	TRBJ1-3	TGTGCCAGCAGCTTAGACTTGGGACAGGGGACAAACACCATATATTTT	CASSLDLGQGTNTIYF
-	TRBV28	TRBD1	TRBJ1-1	TGTGCCAGCGTGCCGACAGGGATGAACACTGAAGCTTTCTTT	CASVPTGMNTEAFF
-	TRBV2	TRBD1	TRBJ2-5	TGTGCCAGCAGTGGTTCGAGGGGGCAATCAGAGACCCAGTACTTC	CASSGSRGQSETQYF
-	TRBV5-1	-	TRBJ2-2	TGCGCCAGCAGCTTCCGGGGAGAACTGGGGGAGCTGTTTTTT	CASSFRGELGELFF
few	TRBV6-5	TRBD1	TRBJ1-2	TGTGCCAGCAGTCCGGACAGGGGCTATGGCTACACCTTC	CASSPDRGYGYTF
few	TRBV7-9	-	TRBJ1-4	TGTGCCAGCAGCTTAGAGGCAGGACTTTTTGAAAAACTGTTTTTT	CASSLEAGLFEKLFF
-	TRBV28	TRBD2	TRBJ2-4	TGTGCCAGCACCCGCCCGGGAGGGGAGGACAAAAACATTCAGTACTTC	CASTRPGGEDKNIQYF
-	TRBV4-1	TRBD1	TRBJ2-7	TGCGCCAGCAGCCAAGAGTCCGGACAGGTTAAAGAGCAGTACTTC	CASSQESGQVKEQYF
once	TRBV11-3	-	TRBJ2-7	TGTGCCAGCAGCTTAGTGAGCTGTCAGGAATTCGAGCAGTACTTC	CASSLVSCQEFEQYF
once	TRBV5-1	-	TRBJ2-1	TGCGCCAGCAGCCCTATTGGACTTAGCGCCAATGAGCAGTTCTTC	CASSPIGLSANEQFF
-	TRBV11-3	-	TRBJ2-5	TGTGCCAGCAGCCAAGGGGTCGGACCCCAAGAGACCCAGTACTTC	CASSQGVGPQETQYF
-	TRBV5-1	-	TRBJ2-3	TGCGCCAGCAGCCTGGGCGGGGCAACAGGGGCAGATACGCAGTATTTT	CASSLGGATGADTQYF
-	TRBV10-3	-	TRBJ2-6	TGTGCCACCACAGGATCTGGGGCCAACGTCCTGACTTTC	CATTGSGANVLTF
-	TRBV28	-	TRBJ2-7	TGTGCCAGCAGTTTATATATATACGAGCAGTACTTC	CASSLYIYEQYF
-	TRBV28	-	TRBJ1-5	TGTGCCAGCAGGCCCGGGAGTTCTAATAGCAATCAGCCCCAGCATTTT	CASRPGSSNSNQPQHF
few	TRBV28	TRBD1	TRBJ1-5	TGTGCCAGCAGTCAAGCAGGGGGTATTAGCAATCAGCCCCAGCATTTT	CASSQAGGISNQPQHF
-	TRBV7-3	TRBD1	TRBJ1-1	TGTGCCAGCAGCTTTGGGGACAGTCGCACTGAAGCTTTCTTT	CASSFGDSRTEAFF
-	TRBV7-6	TRBD1	TRBJ2-2	TGTGCCAGCAGCTCTAGAAGGACAGGGAGGAACACCGGGGAGCTGTTTTTT	CASSSRRTGRNTGELFF
-	TRBV29-1	TRBD1	TRBJ2-7	TGCAGCGCCCGACAGGGACCCTACGAGCAGTACTTC	CSARQGPYEQYF
few	TRBV6-6	TRBD1	TRBJ2-7	TGTGCCAGCAGTTGGCAGGGGGCCTCCTACGAGCAGTACTTC	CASSWQGASYEQYF
-	TRBV19	-	TRBJ1-2	TGTGCCAGTACTTTTCGGGACATCCTGGGCTACACCTTC	CASTFRDILGYTF
-	TRBV9	TRBD1	TRBJ1-3	TGTGCCAGCAGCGTTACGGGACAGGGCCTTACTGGAAACACCATATATTTT	CASSVTGQGLTGNTIYF
-	TRBV15	-	TRBJ2-1	TGTGCCACCAGCAGCCTTAATGAGCAGTTCTTC	CATSSLNEQFF
-	TRBV21-1	-	TRBJ2-5	TGTGCCAGCAGCAAACTCCCTAGCGGGGGTATCCAAGAGACCCAGTACTTC	CASSKLPSGGIQETQYF
-	TRBV7-2	-	TRBJ1-1	TGTGCCAGCAGCGGATTTTCGGGCACTGAAGCTTTCTTT	CASSGFSGTEAFF
-	TRBV7-8	TRBD2	TRBJ2-3	TGTGCCAGCAGCTTATCCGGCGGGAGAAGCACAGATACGCAGTATTTT	CASSLSGGRSTDTQYF
-	TRBV2	TRBD1	TRBJ2-7	TGTGCCAGCAGTCCGGACAGGAACCCAATCTACGAGCAGTACTTC	CASSPDRNPIYEQYF
-	TRBV7-2	-	TRBJ2-3	TGTGCCAGCAGCTTGTGGAGCGGTTCTAGCACAGATACGCAGTATTTT	CASSLWSGSSTDTQYF
-	TRBV7-9	-	TRBJ2-2	TGTGCCAGCAGCTTAAATCGGCAGGGGGGTACCGGGGAGCTGTTTTTT	CASSLNRQGGTGELFF